This T cell receptor beta chain was sequenced in a study of human T cells and chemical hapten exposure. Each CDR3 protein gets one entry after TCRdb re-called the RACE reads with MiXCR. The repertoire has roughly 48,000 distinct CDR3 sequences, approximately 10% of them found once; the top ten carry approximately 1.8%. Specified time point: patch test 1, 2 weeks after DPC sensitization. Treatment meaning: therapeutic diphenylcyclopropenone sensitization with weekly scalp DPC. Unfractionated whole blood yielded the extracted total RNA. Germline V CDR1 and CDR2: MNHEY, SVGAGI. The CDR3 loop spans 13 amino acids. Trimming took 8 bases from V and 3 from J, leaving 8 bases between them.

The specimen was whole blood, collected in connection with sensitization to the hapten diphenylcyclopropenone (DPC). V gene TRBV6-5 combines with J gene TRBJ1-6, with D maybe TRBD1 (6 bases). The origin of this receptor is a woman aged 40 to 50 with alopecia areata. Some clones in this sample may be carry-over from other donors' samples. The CDR3 coding sequence is TGTGCCAGCCGGACAGACTATAATTCACCCCTCCACTTT. This sequence encodes CASRTDYNSPLHF.